This T cell receptor beta chain appears in the sequencing data of a study of T-cell reconstitution after alpha-beta-depleted transplantation in children. Germline V gene data show CDR1 as MRHNA and CDR2 as SNTAGT. The CDR3 has 14 residues. The V gene lost 3 bases and the J gene lost 7 bases, with 10 bases spanning the gap. This clonotype was detected ten times or more. What it binds is unknown. Researchers prepared the TCRbeta library using unique molecular identifiers, the study reports. TCRdb processed the PCR reads anew with MiXCR; each CDR3 protein has one entry. The sample holds around 100,000 distinct CDR3 sequences, 4.5% to 7.5% seen once. Study-level points and caveats: Some patients owed their high day-60 TCRbeta diversity to surviving recipient T cells and thymic progenitors. Several hundred rapidly expanded clones from non-depleted graft cells reportedly supplied alpha-beta T cells about two months post-transplant. After one year, T-cell counts and TCRbeta diversity mostly came from new T cells.

The sequence came from a female patient aged 2-9 years who had a stem cell transplant for Fanconi anemia, so the T cells may come from the graft donor. Source: PBMCs, mostly from graft donor cells, taken 60 days after TCRalphabeta/CD19-depleted stem cell transplant. The chain employs TRBV6-4 and TRBJ1-6; tentative D call: TRBD1 (6 bases). The CDR3 sequence is CASSEIRGNSPLHF. CDR3 sequence (DNA): TGTGCCAGCAGTGAGATCAGGGGAAATTCACCCCTCCACTTT.